The 10 T cell receptor beta chains listed next were all sequenced from one sample in a study of shared clonotypes between healthy human individuals. Assay used: immunoSEQ multiplex PCR; TCRdb lists only in-frame clones, some missing. In the table there are about 1 million clones, approximately 72% of which are singletons. The sample consisted of memory CD4+ T cells sorted from blood. The subset was: CD45RA-negative fraction. All receptors derive from a man aged 18 to 35 in good health.

Many counts were recorded for this clone. The chain carries TRBV7-9 and TRBJ2-1, with 9 bases aligning to TRBD2. CDR1 and CDR2 (germline): SEHNR, FQNEAQ (reference sequence). The V segment lost 1 base and the J segment 8 bases; nucleotides outside the gene matches: 12. The CDR3 consists of 17 residues. CDR3 nucleotides: TGTGCCAGCAGCTTAGTCGGATTTAGCGGGAGCGTCGATGAGCAGTTCTTC. Translation gives CASSLVGFSGSVDEQFF.

V usage is TRBV6-1 and J usage is TRBJ1-6; 10 nucleotides agree with TRBD1. CDR1 is MNHNS, CDR2 SASEGT, per germline. CDR3 length: 14 residues. Trimming removed 6 bases from V and 6 bases from J; junction bases left unmatched: 2. CDR3 in amino acids: CASSGDRGNSPLHF. The CDR3, as DNA: TGTGCCAGCAGCGGGGACAGGGGTAATTCACCCCTCCACTTT.

This rearrangement joins TRBV7-9 to TRBJ2-7; possible D gene TRBD2, 5 bases. The CDR3 runs 13 residues. CDR1 is SEHNR and CDR2 is FQNEAQ in the germline V gene (reference sequence). V lost 2 bases and J lost 7, with 12 bases in between. The DNA for the CDR3 is TGTGCCAGCAGCTTACTCCAACTAGGGGAGCAGTACTTC. Protein sequence: CASSLLQLGEQYF.

The sample holds many counts of this clone. CDR3 in DNA: TGCAGTGCTGCCAATACCGAGCAGTACTTC. This codes for CSAANTEQYF. The chain employs TRBV20-1 and TRBJ2-7; D call uncertain. The CDR3 is 10 amino acids. V lost 5 bases, J lost 6 bases, and 8 bases lay in between. Germline V gene lookup returns CDR1 DFQATT and CDR2 SNEGSKA (reference sequence).

The V and J genes are TRBV18 and TRBJ2-2; D is ambiguous. In germline, CDR1 is KGHSH, CDR2 LQKENI. V lost 2 bases and J 3 bases, leaving 19 bases between the germline ends. The CDR3 contains 18 residues. The CDR3 coding sequence is TGTGCCAGCTCACCAACTCCAGGATCCTTAATGTACACCGGGGAGCTGTTTTTT. Protein product: CASSPTPGSLMYTGELFF.

The chain has TRBV6-6 and TRBJ2-2; TRBD2 aligns across 15 bases. The V gene's germline CDR1 is MNHNY and CDR2 SVGAGI (reference sequence). V shed 2 bases and J 5 bases; nucleotides not matched to a gene: 0. The length of the CDR3 is 16 residues. Written as DNA, the CDR3 is TGTGCCAGCAGTTACGGGACTAGCGGGAGGACCGGGGAGCTGTTTTTT. This codes for CASSYGTSGRTGELFF.

V is TRBV30 and J is TRBJ1-2; D is possibly TRBD1 (6 bases). The CDR3 runs 13 residues. Trimming took off 1 base at V and 6 bases at J, with 12 bases between the two ends. The germline V gene encodes CDR1 GTSNPN and CDR2 SVGIG (reference sequence). CDR3 coding DNA: TGTGCCTGGAGTGAGGGGACAAAGCATGGCTACACCTTC. As protein: CAWSEGTKHGYTF. Combining the CDR3 with reference TRBV30 and TRBJ1-2 gives the whole variable domain SQTIHQWPATLVQPVGSPLSLECTVEGTSNPNLYWYRQAAGRGLQLLFYSVGIGQISSEVPQNLSASRPQDRQFILSSKKLLLSDSGFYLCAWSEGTKHGYTFGSGTRLTVV.

This clone was counted a few times. V and J are TRBV2 and TRBJ2-2, with TRBD1 matching over 9 bases. The CDR3 is made up of 15 amino acids. Germline-derived CDR1 and CDR2 are SNHLY and FYNNEI. Trimming took 4 bases from V and 4 from J; bases not matched to a gene: 4. The CDR3 spells CASSVQGAGTGELFF. CDR3 coding DNA: TGTGCCAGCAGTGTACAGGGGGCCGGCACCGGGGAGCTGTTTTTT. Full variable domain (remainder filled in from reference TRBV2 and TRBJ2-2): EPEVTQTPSHQVTQMGQEVILRCVPISNHLYFYWYRQILGQKVEFLVSFYNNEISEKSEIFDDQFSVERPDGSNFTLKIRSTKLEDSAMYFCASSVQGAGTGELFFGEGSRLTVL.

The V gene is TRBV5-4, the J gene TRBJ2-1, with TRBD1 identical over 8 bases. The CDR3 is made up of 13 amino acids. Unmatched junction bases numbered 6, after V lost 10 bases and J lost 3 bases. Germline CDR1 SGHNT, CDR2 YYREEE (reference sequence). As DNA, the CDR3 is TGTGCCGCCGGGACAGGTATCTACAATGAGCAGTTCTTC. This gives the protein CAAGTGIYNEQFF.

This clone was observed many times. The chain carries TRBV2 and TRBJ1-4; no reliable D call. Germline V gene data show CDR1 as SNHLY and CDR2 as FYNNEI. This CDR3 contains 11 residues. CDR3 nucleotide sequence: TGTGGCTCCGGGCAGGACGAAAAACTGTTTTTT. Translating it yields CGSGQDEKLFF.